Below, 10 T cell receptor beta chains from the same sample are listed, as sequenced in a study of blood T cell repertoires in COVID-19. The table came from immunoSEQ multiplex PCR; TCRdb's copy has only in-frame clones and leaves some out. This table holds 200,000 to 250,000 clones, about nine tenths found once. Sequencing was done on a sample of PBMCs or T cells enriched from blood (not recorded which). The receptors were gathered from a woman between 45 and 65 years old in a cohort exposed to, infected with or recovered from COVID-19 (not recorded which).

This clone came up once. The CDR3 DNA reads TGTGCCAGCAGCCTTCTTGGAGCGGGGGGACAAGAGACCCAGTACTTC. This codes for CASSLLGAGGQETQYF. The chain has TRBV14 and TRBJ2-5; TRBD2 aligns across 9 bases. J gave up 2 bases and V 4 bases, and 8 bases lay outside the gene matches. Germline V lookup: CDR1 SGHDN, CDR2 FVKESK. This CDR3 contains 16 residues.

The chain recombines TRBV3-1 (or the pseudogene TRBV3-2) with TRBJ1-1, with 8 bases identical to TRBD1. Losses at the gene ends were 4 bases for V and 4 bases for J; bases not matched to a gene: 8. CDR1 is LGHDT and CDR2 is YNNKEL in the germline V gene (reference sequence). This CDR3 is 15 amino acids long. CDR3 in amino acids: CASSPGGQVPTEAFF. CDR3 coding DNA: TGTGCCAGCAGCCCAGGGGGACAGGTCCCCACTGAAGCTTTCTTT.

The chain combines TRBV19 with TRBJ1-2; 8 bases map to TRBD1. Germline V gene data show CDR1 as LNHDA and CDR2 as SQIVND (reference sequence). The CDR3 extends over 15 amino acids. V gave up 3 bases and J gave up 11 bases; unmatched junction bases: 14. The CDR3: CASSMESSWTGRYTF. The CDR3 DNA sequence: TGTGCCAGTAGTATGGAAAGTTCATGGACAGGGCGTTACACCTTC.

CDR3 in DNA: TGTGCCAGCAACACCTTTGGCAGGGGCAGTGGCTACACCTTC. Its translation: CASNTFGRGSGYTF. The chain links TRBV7-2 to TRBJ1-2; a possible D gene is TRBD1 (6 bases). Germline values: CDR1 SGHTA, CDR2 FQGNSA. The V and J ends lost 7 bases and 7 bases respectively, with 19 bases between them. CDR3 length: 14 residues.

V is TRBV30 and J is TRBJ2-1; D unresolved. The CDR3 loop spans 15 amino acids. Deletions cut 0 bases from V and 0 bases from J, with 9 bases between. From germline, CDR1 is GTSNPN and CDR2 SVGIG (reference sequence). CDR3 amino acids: CAWSVPEFSYNEQFF. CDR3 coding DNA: TGTGCCTGGAGTGTACCAGAATTCTCCTACAATGAGCAGTTCTTC.

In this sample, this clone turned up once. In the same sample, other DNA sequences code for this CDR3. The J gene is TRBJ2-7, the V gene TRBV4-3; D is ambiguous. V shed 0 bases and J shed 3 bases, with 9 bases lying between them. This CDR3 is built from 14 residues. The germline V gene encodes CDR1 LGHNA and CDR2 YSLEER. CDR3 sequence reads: CASSQDRGFYEQYF. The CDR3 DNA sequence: TGCGCCAGCAGCCAAGATCGAGGATTCTACGAGCAGTACTTC.

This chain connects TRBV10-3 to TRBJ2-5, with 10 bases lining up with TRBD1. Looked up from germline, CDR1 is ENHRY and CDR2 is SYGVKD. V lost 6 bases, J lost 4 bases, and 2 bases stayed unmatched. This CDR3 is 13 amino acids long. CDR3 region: CAISGQGGETQYF. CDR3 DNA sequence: TGTGCCATCAGCGGACAGGGGGGAGAGACCCAGTACTTC.

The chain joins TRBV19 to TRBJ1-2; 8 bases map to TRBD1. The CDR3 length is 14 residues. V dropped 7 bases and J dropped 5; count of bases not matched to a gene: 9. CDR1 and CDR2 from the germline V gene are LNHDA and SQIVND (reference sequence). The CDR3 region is CASTPDRDGYGYTF. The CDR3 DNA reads TGTGCCAGTACCCCGGACAGGGACGGGTATGGCTACACCTTC.

CDR3 amino acids: CASSGNGQGKTYSNQPQHF. Written as DNA, the CDR3 is TGTGCCAGCAGCGGGAACGGACAGGGGAAAACCTATAGCAATCAGCCCCAGCATTTT. The chain is built from TRBV6-4 and TRBJ1-5; TRBD1 matches 9 bases. The CDR3 runs to 19 residues. The V and J ends lost 6 bases and 0 bases, in that order; junction bases with no gene match: 15. The germline CDR1 and CDR2 sequences are MRHNA and SNTAGT.

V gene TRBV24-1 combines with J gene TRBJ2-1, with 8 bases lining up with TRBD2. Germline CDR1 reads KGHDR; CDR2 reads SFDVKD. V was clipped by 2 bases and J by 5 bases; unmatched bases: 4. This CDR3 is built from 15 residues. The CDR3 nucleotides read TGTGCCACCAGTGATTCCCGCGGGGGGCACAATGAGCAGTTCTTC. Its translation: CATSDSRGGHNEQFF.